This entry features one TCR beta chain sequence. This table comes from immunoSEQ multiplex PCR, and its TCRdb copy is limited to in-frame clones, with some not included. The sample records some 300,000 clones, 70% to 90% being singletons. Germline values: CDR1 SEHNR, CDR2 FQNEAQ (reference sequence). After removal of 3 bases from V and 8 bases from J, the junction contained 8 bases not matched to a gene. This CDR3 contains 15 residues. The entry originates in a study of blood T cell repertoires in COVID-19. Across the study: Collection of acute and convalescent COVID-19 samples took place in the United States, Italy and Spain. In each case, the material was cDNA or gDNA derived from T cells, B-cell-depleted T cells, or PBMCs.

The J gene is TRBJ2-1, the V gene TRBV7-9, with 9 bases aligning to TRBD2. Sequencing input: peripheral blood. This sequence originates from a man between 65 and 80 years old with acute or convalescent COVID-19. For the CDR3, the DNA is TGTGCCAGCAGCTTTGCGGGAGGGCCAGTCGATGAGCAGTTCTTC. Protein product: CASSFAGGPVDEQFF.